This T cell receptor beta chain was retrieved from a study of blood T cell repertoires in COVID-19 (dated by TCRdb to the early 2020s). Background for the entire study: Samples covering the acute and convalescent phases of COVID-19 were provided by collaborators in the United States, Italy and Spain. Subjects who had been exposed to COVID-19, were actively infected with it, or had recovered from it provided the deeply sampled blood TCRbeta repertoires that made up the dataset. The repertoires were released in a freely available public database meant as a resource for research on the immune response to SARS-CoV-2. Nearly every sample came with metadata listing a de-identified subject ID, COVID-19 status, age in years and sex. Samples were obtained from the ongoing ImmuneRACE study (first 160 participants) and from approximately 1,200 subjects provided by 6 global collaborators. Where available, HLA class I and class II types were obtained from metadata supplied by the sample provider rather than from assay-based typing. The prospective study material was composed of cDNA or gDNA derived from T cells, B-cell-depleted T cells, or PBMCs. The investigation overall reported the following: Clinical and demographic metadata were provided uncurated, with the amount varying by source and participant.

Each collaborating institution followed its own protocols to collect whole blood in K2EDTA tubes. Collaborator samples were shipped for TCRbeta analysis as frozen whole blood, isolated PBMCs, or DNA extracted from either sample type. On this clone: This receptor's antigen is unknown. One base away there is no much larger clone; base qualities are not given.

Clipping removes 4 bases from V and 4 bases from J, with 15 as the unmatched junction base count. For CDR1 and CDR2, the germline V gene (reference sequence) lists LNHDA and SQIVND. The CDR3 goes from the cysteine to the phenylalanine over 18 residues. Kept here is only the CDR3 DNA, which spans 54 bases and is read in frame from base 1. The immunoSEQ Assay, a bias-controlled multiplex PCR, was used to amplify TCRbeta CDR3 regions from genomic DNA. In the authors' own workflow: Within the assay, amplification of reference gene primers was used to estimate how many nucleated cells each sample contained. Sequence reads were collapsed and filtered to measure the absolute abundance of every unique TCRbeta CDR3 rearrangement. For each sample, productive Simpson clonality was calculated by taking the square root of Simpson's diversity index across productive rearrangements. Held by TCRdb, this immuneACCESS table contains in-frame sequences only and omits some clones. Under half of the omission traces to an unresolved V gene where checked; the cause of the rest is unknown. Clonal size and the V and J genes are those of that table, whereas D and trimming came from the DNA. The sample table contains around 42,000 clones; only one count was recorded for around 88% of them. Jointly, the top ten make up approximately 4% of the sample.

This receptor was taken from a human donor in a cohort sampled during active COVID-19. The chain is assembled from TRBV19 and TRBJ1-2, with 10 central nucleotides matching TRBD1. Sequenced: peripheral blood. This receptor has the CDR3 CASSSAPWTGGPSYGYTF. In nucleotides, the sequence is TGTGCCAGTAGTAGCGCACCCTGGACAGGGGGTCCCTCCTATGGCTACACCTTC.